These 22 T cell receptor beta chains originate from one sample sequenced in a study of blood T cell repertoires in COVID-19. TCRdb's table, derived via immunoSEQ multiplex PCR, lists solely in-frame clones and lacks some. The profile covers some 240,000 clones, with 85% appearing a single time and more than 2% taken by the ten largest. What was sequenced was peripheral blood. The receptors stem from a woman in her 70s with COVID-19, enrolled during active disease.

The CDR3 spells CSVRTGGNYEQYF. The CDR3 DNA sequence: TGCAGCGTAAGGACGGGGGGGAACTACGAGCAGTACTTC. The chain joins TRBV29-1 to TRBJ2-7, with TRBD2 identical over 8 bases. Germline V gene sequence: CDR1 SQVTM, CDR2 ANQGSEA. V lost 6 bases, J lost 3 bases, and 7 bases stayed unmatched. The CDR3 contains 13 residues.

The chain joins TRBV11-2 to TRBJ2-3; possible D gene TRBD2, 6 bases. CDR3 length: 15 amino acids. V lost 0 bases to trimming and J lost 5 bases, with 12 bases between them. CDR1 and CDR2 (germline): SGHAT, FQNNGV. CDR3 in amino acids: CASSLDSGVEDTQYF. Here the CDR3 DNA reads TGTGCCAGCAGCTTAGATTCGGGAGTGGAAGATACGCAGTATTTT.

This clone has a single count. The chain combines TRBV9 with TRBJ1-3, with no clear D. The CDR3 is 15 residues long. The germline CDR1 and CDR2 sequences are SGDLS and YYNGEE. The V end lost 4 bases, the J end lost 2 bases, and 13 bases lay between the germline ends. CDR3 DNA sequence: TGTGCCAGCAGCTTGTCTCCATCGGCTGGAAACACCATATATTTT. This codes for CASSLSPSAGNTIYF.

The chain has TRBV24-1 and TRBJ2-1; 9 positions agree with TRBD2. V lost 9 bases to trimming and J lost 2 bases; unmatched junction nucleotides: 4. Looked up from germline, CDR1 is KGHDR and CDR2 is SFDVKD. This CDR3 has 14 residues. The DNA of the CDR3 is TGTGCCACCCTGACTAGCGGAGCCTACAATGAGCAGTTCTTC. Protein sequence: CATLTSGAYNEQFF.

The rearrangement joins TRBV6-2 or TRBV6-3 to TRBJ2-7; 7 nucleotides match TRBD2. In germline, CDR1 is MNHEY, CDR2 SVGEGT. This CDR3 is 15 amino acids long. J gave up 7 bases and V 5 bases, and 14 bases lay outside the gene matches. CDR3 region: CASSTPREALREQYF. DNA of the CDR3: TGTGCCAGCAGTACCCCCCGGGAGGCCCTTCGGGAGCAGTACTTC.

The CDR3 nucleotides are TGCGCCAGCAGCCACGTCAGGACTAGCGGGGTCTACGAGCAGTACTTC. This encodes CASSHVRTSGVYEQYF. The chain recombines TRBV4-3 with TRBJ2-7, with 12 bases fitting TRBD2. The CDR3 contains 16 residues. V lost 3 bases to trimming and J lost 3 bases; unmatched junction nucleotides: 6. Germline-derived CDR1 and CDR2 are LGHNA and YSLEER.

The chain joins TRBV7-2 to TRBJ2-5, with a tentative D call TRBD2 (6 bases). The CDR3 runs 16 residues. The germline CDR1 and CDR2 sequences are SGHTA and FQGNSA. V gave up 1 base and J gave up 4 bases, with 16 bases separating them. The CDR3 loop reads CASSLVSGLVLETQYF. The DNA of the CDR3 is TGTGCCAGCAGCTTAGTGAGCGGGCTCGTCTTAGAGACCCAGTACTTC.

The J gene is TRBJ1-1, the V gene TRBV5-1; 12 nucleotides line up with TRBD1. This CDR3 contains 16 residues. Per germline, CDR1 SGHRS and CDR2 YFSETQ. The V and J ends lost 3 bases and 2 bases, in that order; junction bases with no gene match: 5. CDR3 in DNA: TGCGCCAGCAGCTGGGGACAGGGGGCTTCTAACACTGAAGCTTTCTTT. Its protein product is CASSWGQGASNTEAFF.

The V and J genes are TRBV7-9 and TRBJ2-7, with D maybe TRBD1 (5 bases). This CDR3 spans 13 amino acids. Trimming pared 3 bases from V and 5 bases from J, leaving 11 bases between. CDR1 and CDR2 from the germline V gene are SEHNR and FQNEAQ (reference sequence). The DNA of the CDR3 is TGTGCCAGCAGCTTCCAGGGCACCCACGAGCAGTACTTC. It is translated as CASSFQGTHEQYF.

The rearrangement links TRBV7-2 to TRBJ1-1; 7 nucleotides align to TRBD1. The CDR3 loop spans 13 amino acids. The junction had 5 bases not matched to a gene; V was cut back by 7 bases and J by 3 bases. CDR1 is SGHTA and CDR2 is FQGNSA in the germline V gene. CDR3 in DNA: TGTGCCAGCATCGGGACAGCTTACACTGAAGCTTTCTTT. It codes for CASIGTAYTEAFF.

The CDR3 DNA is TGTGCCAGCAGCCCAGACACAGGGGTTAATTCACCCCTCCACTTT. It codes for CASSPDTGVNSPLHF. This rearrangement joins TRBV9 to TRBJ1-6; 7 bases match TRBD1. This CDR3 has 15 amino acids. The ends lost 4 bases at V and 6 bases at J; junction bases unmatched: 7. The germline V gene encodes CDR1 SGDLS and CDR2 YYNGEE.

The chain couples TRBV4-1 to TRBJ1-2; 7 positions agree with TRBD1. Germline V CDR1 and CDR2: MGHRA, YSYEKL. The V gene end was trimmed by 0 bases and the J gene end by 4 bases; junction bases not matched to a gene: 14. This CDR3 spans 18 amino acids. The CDR3 is CASSQDYDRVGSSYGYTF. DNA for the CDR3: TGCGCCAGCAGCCAAGACTACGACAGGGTAGGCAGTAGCTATGGCTACACCTTC.

The chain combines TRBV4-3 with TRBJ1-2, with 7 nucleotides matching TRBD1. Unmatched junction bases numbered 7, after V lost 3 bases and J lost 3 bases. This CDR3 spans 15 amino acids. The germline V gene encodes CDR1 LGHNA and CDR2 YSLEER. DNA for the CDR3: TGCGCCAGCAGCCACTCACGGACAGGAGACTATGGCTACACCTTC. This codes for CASSHSRTGDYGYTF.

The rearrangement uses TRBV27 and TRBJ2-1, with 9 nucleotides matching TRBD1. Germline V gene sequence: CDR1 MNHEY, CDR2 SMNVEV (reference sequence). This CDR3 has 16 residues. J gave up 6 bases and V 5 bases, and 11 bases lay outside the gene matches. The CDR3 sequence is CASSLSSGTGFNEQFF. For the CDR3, the DNA is TGTGCCAGCAGTCTAAGTTCCGGGACAGGGTTCAATGAGCAGTTCTTC.

This chain uses TRBV3-1 (or the pseudogene TRBV3-2) with TRBJ2-7, with TRBD1 matching over 7 bases. V shed 0 bases, J shed 0 bases, and the junction held 2 bases outside the gene matches. Germline CDR1 LGHDT, CDR2 YNNKEL (reference sequence). The CDR3 is 15 amino acids. CDR3: CASSQEDRSSYEQYF. The CDR3 coding sequence is TGTGCCAGCAGCCAAGAGGACAGGAGCTCCTACGAGCAGTACTTC.

This chain links TRBV6-5 with TRBJ2-3; 9 bases align to TRBD1. The CDR3 is 16 residues long. With V trimmed by 0 bases and J by 2 bases, 3 bases remained unmatched. Germline-derived CDR1 and CDR2 are MNHEY and SVGAGI. In nucleotides, the CDR3 is TGTGCCAGCAGTTACTCGGACAGGGGCTACACAGATACGCAGTATTTT. This gives the protein CASSYSDRGYTDTQYF.

This clone has only one observation. The chain links TRBV7-8 to TRBJ1-1; D unresolved. CDR1 is SGHVS, CDR2 FQNEAQ, per germline. The CDR3 has 15 amino acids. The ends were cut back, 1 base at V and 0 bases at J, with 9 bases in the middle. The CDR3: CASSLGVQLNTEAFF. DNA of the CDR3: TGTGCCAGCAGCTTAGGAGTACAGCTGAACACTGAAGCTTTCTTT.

A few counts support this clone. The chain has TRBV7-9 and TRBJ2-2, with 8 bases aligning to TRBD2. The junction had 10 bases not matched to a gene; V was cut back by 5 bases and J by 5 bases. This CDR3 is 16 amino acids long. CDR1 and CDR2 (germline): SEHNR, FQNEAQ (reference sequence). CDR3 DNA: TGTGCCAGCAGCCCCAGCGGGGGCCAATCTACCGGGGAGCTGTTTTTT. Its translation is CASSPSGGQSTGELFF.

This chain joins TRBV15 and TRBJ1-5; D uncertain. This CDR3 has 15 amino acids. Germline-derived CDR1 and CDR2 are LNHNV and YYDKDF (reference sequence). V was trimmed by 0 bases and J by 4 bases, leaving 10 bases between them. The CDR3 region is CATSRDGQANQPQHF. CDR3 bases: TGTGCCACCAGCAGAGATGGGCAGGCTAATCAGCCCCAGCATTTT. The complete variable domain, with remaining parts taken from reference TRBV15 and TRBJ1-5, reads DAMVIQNPRYQVTQFGKPVTLSCSQTLNHNVMYWYQQKSSQAPKLLFHYYDKDFNNEADTPDNFQSRRPNTSFCFLDIRSPGLGDTAMYLCATSRDGQANQPQHFGDGTRLSIL.

The CDR3 is CASSSFRQGEAFF. The CDR3 nucleotides are TGTGCCAGCAGCTCATTCCGCCAGGGTGAAGCTTTCTTT. This chain uses TRBV7-2 with TRBJ1-1; possible D gene TRBD1, 5 bases. This CDR3 region has 13 residues. Germline-derived CDR1 and CDR2 are SGHTA and FQGNSA. Trimming removed 4 bases from V and 7 bases from J, with 13 bases in between.

The chain carries TRBV7-8 and TRBJ2-7; D possibly corresponds to TRBD2 (6 bases). The germline V gene encodes CDR1 SGHVS and CDR2 FQNEAQ. The germline V and J ends were trimmed by 5 bases and 2 bases, with 13 bases remaining between them. This CDR3 is 14 amino acids long. The CDR3 DNA follows: TGTGCCAGCAGCCGAGGCGGGGCCACCTACGAGCAGTACTTC. It translates to CASSRGGATYEQYF.

This chain uses TRBV5-6 with TRBJ2-5; TRBD1 matches 8 bases. CDR3 length: 14 residues. CDR1 SGHDT and CDR2 YYEEEE come from the germline V gene. The V and J ends lost 0 bases and 7 bases, in that order; junction bases with no gene match: 5. The chain's CDR3 is CASSLARGRGTQYF. The CDR3 region has the DNA TGTGCCAGCAGCTTGGCCAGGGGGCGCGGGACCCAGTACTTC.